This is a list of T cell receptor beta chains from one sample in a study of blood T cell repertoires in COVID-19. Assay: immunoSEQ multiplex PCR; the TCRdb copy retains only in-frame clones and omits some. The sample includes 430,000 or so clones, about 88% seen only once; the top ten take 1.2% to 1.5%. The sample taken for sequencing was PBMCs or T cells enriched from blood (not recorded which). The receptors come from a woman between 18 and 30 years old who had been exposed to COVID-19. The CDR3 runs from the conserved cysteine through the conserved F or W. Each record gives: clone size, CDR3 length, J gene, D gene, V gene, CDR3 protein, CDR3 DNA. The D gene is left open where the match is weak. Part of the rows lack a size; the others show once, few, many or a class for expanded clones.

size: NA
length: 16
J: TRBJ2-4
D: TRBD1
V: TRBV2
CDR3: CASRLTGELAKNIQYF
DNA: TGTGCCAGCAGACTAACAGGGGAGTTAGCCAAAAACATTCAGTACTTC

size: once
length: 11
J: TRBJ1-1
D: NA
V: TRBV30
CDR3: CAWREGTEAFF
DNA: TGTGCCTGGAGGGAGGGCACTGAAGCTTTCTTT

size: NA
length: 15
J: TRBJ2-1
D: TRBD2
V: TRBV6-1
CDR3: CASSEVAGGPNEQFF
DNA: TGTGCCAGCAGTGAAGTAGCGGGGGGGCCCAATGAGCAGTTCTTC

size: NA
length: 16
J: TRBJ2-7
D: TRBD2
V: TRBV11-3
CDR3: CASSGGVSGGRSEQYF
DNA: TGTGCCAGCAGCGGAGGCGTTTCGGGGGGGCGTAGCGAGCAGTACTTC

size: few
length: 16
J: TRBJ1-5
D: NA
V: TRBV7-3
CDR3: CASSLGRGNSNQPQHF
DNA: TGTGCCAGCAGCTTGGGGAGGGGAAATAGCAATCAGCCCCAGCATTTT

size: NA
length: 13
J: TRBJ1-3
D: NA
V: TRBV12-3/TRBV12-4
CDR3: CASNTGPVGSIYF
DNA: TGTGCCAGCAATACAGGTCCCGTAGGTTCCATATATTTT

size: once
length: 14
J: TRBJ1-2
D: NA
V: TRBV4-2
CDR3: CASSQEEGNYGYTF
DNA: TGTGCCAGCAGCCAAGAAGAGGGTAACTATGGCTACACCTTC

size: NA
length: 15
J: TRBJ1-2
D: NA
V: TRBV19
CDR3: CASTDKAPSNYGYTF
DNA: TGTGCCAGTACGGACAAGGCCCCCTCTAACTATGGCTACACCTTC

size: NA
length: 15
J: TRBJ1-5
D: TRBD1
V: TRBV7-8
CDR3: CASSSVPGQGINQHF
DNA: TGTGCCAGCAGCTCAGTCCCGGGACAGGGGATTAACCAGCATTTT

size: NA
length: 14
J: TRBJ2-5
D: TRBD2
V: TRBV19
CDR3: CASTQGGTQETQYF
DNA: TGTGCCAGTACGCAGGGAGGGACCCAAGAGACCCAGTACTTC

size: NA
length: 16
J: TRBJ2-1
D: NA
V: TRBV19
CDR3: CATLPRRGANNNEQFF
DNA: TGTGCCACTCTTCCTCGTCGCGGCGCGAACAACAATGAGCAGTTCTTC

size: NA
length: 16
J: TRBJ2-7
D: TRBD1
V: TRBV15
CDR3: CATSRSAGGMSYEQYF
DNA: TGTGCCACCAGCAGATCAGCAGGGGGCATGAGCTACGAGCAGTACTTC

size: NA
length: 14
J: TRBJ2-3
D: TRBD2
V: TRBV28
CDR3: CASSGTSRPDTQYF
DNA: TGTGCCAGCAGCGGGACTAGCAGGCCAGATACGCAGTATTTT

size: NA
length: 16
J: TRBJ2-7
D: TRBD1
V: TRBV6-1
CDR3: CASSETLLDRGGEQYF
DNA: TGTGCCAGCAGTGAGACCCTCTTAGACAGGGGTGGAGAGCAGTACTTC

size: NA
length: 13
J: TRBJ2-2
D: NA
V: TRBV14
CDR3: CASSHVARGELFF
DNA: TGTGCCAGCAGCCATGTGGCCCGTGGGGAGCTGTTTTTT

size: NA
length: 12
J: TRBJ1-2
D: NA
V: TRBV29-1
CDR3: CSVSGGAGGYTF
DNA: TGCAGCGTTTCTGGGGGGGCCGGTGGCTACACCTTC

size: NA
length: 15
J: TRBJ2-5
D: TRBD1
V: TRBV28
CDR3: CASSLGRGQAETQYF
DNA: TGTGCCAGCAGTTTAGGCAGGGGGCAGGCAGAGACCCAGTACTTC

size: once
length: 15
J: TRBJ2-7
D: NA
V: TRBV19
CDR3: CASSSPTDRAYEQYF
DNA: TGTGCCAGTAGCTCACCGACAGACAGAGCCTACGAGCAGTACTTC

size: NA
length: 11
J: TRBJ2-1
D: NA
V: TRBV30
CDR3: CAWSRSGEQFF
DNA: TGTGCCTGGAGCCGATCGGGTGAGCAGTTCTTC

size: few
length: 16
J: TRBJ2-5
D: NA
V: TRBV7-8
CDR3: CASSWGPAGLEETQYF
DNA: TGTGCCAGCAGCTGGGGCCCAGCTGGGCTTGAAGAGACCCAGTACTTC

size: NA
length: 15
J: TRBJ1-5
D: NA
V: TRBV28
CDR3: CASSLPRGGNQPQHF
DNA: TGTGCCAGCAGTTTGCCCAGGGGCGGCAATCAGCCCCAGCATTTT

size: once
length: 14
J: TRBJ1-5
D: NA
V: TRBV28
CDR3: CASSFRGSGQPQHF
DNA: TGTGCCAGCAGTTTCCGGGGGTCTGGCCAGCCCCAGCATTTT

size: NA
length: 14
J: TRBJ1-3
D: NA
V: TRBV19
CDR3: CASKGGSSGNTIYF
DNA: TGTGCCAGTAAAGGCGGGAGCTCTGGAAACACCATATATTTT

size: NA
length: 12
J: TRBJ2-7
D: NA
V: TRBV5-6
CDR3: CASSFLNYEQYF
DNA: TGTGCCAGCAGCTTCCTAAACTACGAGCAGTACTTC

size: NA
length: 18
J: TRBJ1-3
D: NA
V: TRBV30
CDR3: CAWDPAGREKPGGNTIYF
DNA: TGTGCCTGGGATCCTGCCGGCAGGGAAAAACCTGGCGGAAACACCATATATTTT

size: NA
length: 10
J: TRBJ2-1
D: NA
V: TRBV7-9
CDR3: CASSRGLQFF
DNA: TGTGCCAGCAGCCGGGGTTTGCAGTTCTTC

size: NA
length: 14
J: TRBJ1-2
D: NA
V: TRBV6-5
CDR3: CASTPNGGGYGYTF
DNA: TGTGCCAGCACCCCTAACGGGGGAGGATATGGCTACACCTTC

size: NA
length: 16
J: TRBJ1-5
D: NA
V: TRBV6-1
CDR3: CANSERFRVSNQPQHF
DNA: TGTGCCAACAGTGAGAGGTTTCGGGTTAGCAATCAGCCCCAGCATTTT

size: NA
length: 15
J: TRBJ1-2
D: TRBD1
V: TRBV5-6
CDR3: CASSSWTGDPYGYTF
DNA: TGTGCCAGCAGCTCATGGACAGGGGATCCCTATGGCTACACCTTC

size: few
length: 13
J: TRBJ2-7
D: NA
V: TRBV7-3
CDR3: CASSPTGDREQYF
DNA: TGTGCCAGCAGCCCTACCGGGGATCGGGAGCAGTACTTC

size: NA
length: 16
J: TRBJ2-5
D: TRBD2
V: TRBV7-9
CDR3: CASSIGLAGASETQYF
DNA: TGTGCCAGCAGCATAGGACTAGCGGGAGCTTCGGAGACCCAGTACTTC

size: NA
length: 15
J: TRBJ1-5
D: NA
V: TRBV9
CDR3: CASSVGGIGNQPQHF
DNA: TGTGCCAGCAGCGTAGGAGGAATCGGCAATCAGCCCCAGCATTTT

size: NA
length: 14
J: TRBJ1-6
D: TRBD1
V: TRBV5-8
CDR3: CASSYRDRNSPLHF
DNA: TGTGCCAGCAGCTACCGGGACAGAAATTCACCCCTCCACTTT

size: few
length: 16
J: TRBJ2-2
D: NA
V: TRBV19
CDR3: CASSIYSYANTGELFF
DNA: TGTGCCAGTAGTATATACAGCTATGCGAACACCGGGGAGCTGTTTTTT

size: once
length: 13
J: TRBJ1-1
D: NA
V: TRBV11-3
CDR3: CASSLVVNTEAFF
DNA: TGTGCCAGCAGCTTAGTAGTCAACACTGAAGCTTTCTTT

size: NA
length: 18
J: TRBJ2-6
D: TRBD2
V: TRBV4-3
CDR3: CASSNIAGTLSGANVLTF
DNA: TGCGCCAGCAGCAACATAGCGGGGACGCTCTCTGGGGCCAACGTCCTGACTTTC

size: NA
length: 15
J: TRBJ2-4
D: NA
V: TRBV27
CDR3: CASSLYTDSKNIQYF
DNA: TGTGCCAGCAGTCTCTATACTGATAGCAAAAACATTCAGTACTTC

size: NA
length: 13
J: TRBJ2-2
D: NA
V: TRBV28
CDR3: CASSLKPSGELFF
DNA: TGTGCCAGCAGTTTAAAGCCCTCCGGGGAGCTGTTTTTT

size: NA
length: 15
J: TRBJ1-1
D: NA
V: TRBV5-6
CDR3: CASSFGRRVHTEAFF
DNA: TGTGCCAGCAGCTTCGGGCGGAGGGTTCACACTGAAGCTTTCTTT